This T cell receptor (beta chain) was identified in a study of T-cell memory formation after mild COVID-19. Whole-study context: The two donors had largely donor-specific TCR clusters.

Whole-study results and caveats: CM and EM subsets held most contracting CD4+ clones; EMRA held CD8+ ones. CD4/CD8 balance characterized clones contracting day 15 to 85, and CD4+ skew characterized later expanders.

This clonotype appeared a few times. Its antigen is undetermined. The CDR3 is 13 amino acids. Germline V gene sequence: CDR1 SGHTA, CDR2 FQGNSA. V dropped 4 bases and J dropped 4 bases, with 11 bases sitting between them. Via MiXCR, TCRdb re-called the 5' RACE reads, giving one row per CDR3 protein. Among about 430,000 distinct CDR3 sequences listed, more than 15% were seen once. The chain employs TRBV7-2 and TRBJ2-7; weak D call: TRBD2 (5 bases). Specimen: PBMCs or a T cell subset sorted from them (not recorded which). This TCR was recovered from a man between 18 and 35 years old who had mild COVID-19 (a few samples of this study predate the infection). Cell type and time point are not known. The CDR3 protein is CASSSGTQYEQYF. The CDR3 DNA is TGTGCCAGCAGCTCGGGAACCCAGTACGAGCAGTACTTC.